The T cell receptor (beta chain) described here comes from a study of OX40 agonist ivuxolimab in advanced cancers. About the research overall: Ivuxolimab, an agonistic anti-OX40 (CD134) antibody, was given to patients. Patients in the trial were receiving intravenous ivuxolimab every 2 weeks, at doses of 0.01 to 10 mg/kg.

Here immunoSEQ multiplex PCR was the method, and the copy in TCRdb shows in-frame clones only, minus some. The sample includes around 100,000 clones, 75% to 90% of them seen just once. The germline CDR1 and CDR2 sequences are SEHNR and FQNEAQ (reference sequence). CDR3 length: 15 amino acids. Trimming left V 5 bases short and J 1 base short, with 15 bases between. This chain uses TRBV7-9 with TRBJ2-7, with D perhaps being TRBD1 or TRBD2 (5 bases each). Sequences were derived from CD4+ or CD8+ T cells sorted from blood, sampled in a trial of the OX40 agonist ivuxolimab. The clonotype was recovered from an adult with an advanced solid tumor such as melanoma, head and neck, liver or kidney cancer. The CDR3, as DNA: TGTGCCAGCAGCAGAACCGGGACGGGTTCCTACGAGCAGTACTTC. It translates to CASSRTGTGSYEQYF.